These 6 T cell receptor beta chains were all obtained from the same sample, sequenced in a study of T cell changes during pregnancy in multiple sclerosis. Profiling relied on immunoSEQ multiplex PCR, and the TCRdb table lists in-frame clones only, not all of them. The sample carries roughly 120,000 clones, 80% to 95% recorded once. The specimen comprised peripheral blood, sampled in the third trimester of pregnancy. The receptors originated from a female donor with multiple sclerosis, enrolled in a pregnancy study.

The chain is built from TRBV27 and TRBJ2-3, with TRBD2 matching 10 bases. The junction had 2 bases not matched to a gene; V was cut back by 3 bases and J by 2 bases. Germline values: CDR1 MNHEY, CDR2 SMNVEV (reference sequence). The CDR3 sequence is 15 residues long. The CDR3: CASSLSGRVTDTQYF. The CDR3 DNA sequence: TGTGCCAGCAGTTTGAGCGGGAGGGTCACAGATACGCAGTATTTT.

The chain has TRBV5-1 and TRBJ1-1; D is undetermined. There are 13 residues in the CDR3. Germline CDR1 reads SGHRS; CDR2 reads YFSETQ. V was pared by 3 bases and J by 6 bases, with 12 bases between. The CDR3 DNA sequence: TGCGCCAGCAGCTCCTATTCCAGGTCTGAAGCTTTCTTT. Protein sequence: CASSSYSRSEAFF. Full variable domain (missing parts from reference TRBV5-1 and TRBJ1-1): KAGVTQTPRYLIKTRGQQVTLSCSPISGHRSVSWYQQTPGQGLQFLFEYFSETQRNKGNFPGRFSGRQFSNSRSEMNVSTLELGDSALYLCASSSYSRSEAFFGQGTRLTVV.

V usage is TRBV5-6 and J usage is TRBJ2-2; 9 bases are shared with TRBD1. CDR3 length: 16 amino acids. With V trimmed by 1 base and J by 6 bases, 7 bases remained unmatched. Per the germline V gene, CDR1 is SGHDT and CDR2 is YYEEEE. This CDR3 reads CASSLNLGQGSGELFF. CDR3 coding DNA: TGTGCCAGCAGCTTGAACCTGGGACAGGGATCCGGGGAGCTGTTTTTT. The entire variable domain, with the rest obtained from reference TRBV5-6 and TRBJ2-2, is as follows: DAGVTQSPTHLIKTRGQQVTLRCSPKSGHDTVSWYQQALGQGPQFIFQYYEEEERQRGNFPDRFSGHQFPNYSSELNVNALLLGDSALYLCASSLNLGQGSGELFFGEGSRLTVL.

The CDR3 DNA reads TGTGCCAGCAGCCGAACCCCTACGAACACTGAAGCTTTCTTT. This codes for CASSRTPTNTEAFF. This chain uses TRBV11-3 with TRBJ1-1; D call uncertain. The CDR3 has 14 amino acids. V gave up 5 bases and J gave up 1 base, with 11 bases separating them. Germline assignment: CDR1 SGHNT and CDR2 YENEEA.

This clone was picked up one time. The genes are TRBV5-1 and TRBJ1-1; D ambiguous. The V gene lost 5 bases and the J gene lost 5 bases, with 7 bases spanning the gap. The CDR3 covers 11 residues. Germline lookup yields CDR1 SGHRS and CDR2 YFSETQ. CDR3 residues: CASRSNTEAFF. The CDR3 coding sequence is TGCGCCAGCAGATCCAATACTGAAGCTTTCTTT.

The gene calls are TRBV27 and TRBJ1-2, with 12 bases identical to TRBD1. Losses at the gene ends were 5 bases for V and 4 bases for J; bases not matched to a gene: 8. This CDR3 has 16 residues. Germline V gene lookup returns CDR1 MNHEY and CDR2 SMNVEV (reference sequence). CDR3 in DNA: TGTGCCAGCAGTCCCACTCCGGGACAGGGGGCCTATGGCTACACCTTC. Protein product: CASSPTPGQGAYGYTF.